The rows below give T cell receptor beta chains drawn from one sample of a study of technical replicates of blood from a few donors. The protocol was immunoSEQ multiplex PCR, while the TCRdb copy is restricted to in-frame clones and leaves out a portion. The sample lists roughly 82,000 clones; around 96% were seen once. Sequencing used T cells isolated from PBMCs. These receptors all stem from a human donor in good health. CDR3s include the opening cysteine and the closing phenylalanine or tryptophan. Each record gives: CDR3 protein, CDR3 DNA, V gene, clone size, J gene, CDR3 length, D gene. D genes are given only for firm matches. Size tells how often a clone was seen (once, few, many) or the class of an expanded clone, and some rows leave it out.

CDR3aa: CASSQVGRGRDEQYF; CDR3nt: TGCGCCAGCAGCCAAGTAGGTAGGGGAAGGGACGAGCAGTACTTC; v_gene: TRBV4-1; abundance: .; j_gene: TRBJ2-7; len: 15; d_gene: .
CDR3aa: CASSFRGALETQYF; CDR3nt: TGTGCCAGCAGTTTTCGGGGGGCTTTGGAGACCCAGTACTTC; v_gene: TRBV28; abundance: .; j_gene: TRBJ2-5; len: 14; d_gene: .
CDR3aa: CASSLQGETQYF; CDR3nt: TGTGCCAGCAGCTTACAGGGAGAGACCCAGTACTTC; v_gene: TRBV13; abundance: .; j_gene: TRBJ2-5; len: 12; d_gene: .
CDR3aa: CASSFLAGTDTQYF; CDR3nt: TGTGCCAGCAGCTTCCTAGCGGGCACAGATACGCAGTATTTT; v_gene: TRBV5-6; abundance: .; j_gene: TRBJ2-3; len: 14; d_gene: TRBD2
CDR3aa: CASSLSGDQETQYF; CDR3nt: TGTGCCAGCAGCTTATCCGGGGACCAAGAGACCCAGTACTTC; v_gene: TRBV7-3; abundance: .; j_gene: TRBJ2-5; len: 14; d_gene: .
CDR3aa: CASSERTSGSIGSHEQYF; CDR3nt: TGCGCCAGCAGCGAGCGGACTAGCGGGAGTATTGGCAGCCACGAGCAGTACTTC; v_gene: TRBV5-1; abundance: .; j_gene: TRBJ2-7; len: 18; d_gene: TRBD2
CDR3aa: CASSLDWLAAYEQYF; CDR3nt: TGTGCCAGCAGCTTAGATTGGCTAGCGGCCTACGAGCAGTACTTC; v_gene: TRBV11-1; abundance: .; j_gene: TRBJ2-7; len: 15; d_gene: TRBD2
CDR3aa: CASSLDGGSSYNEQFF; CDR3nt: TGTGCCAGCAGTTTGGACGGGGGGAGCTCCTACAATGAGCAGTTCTTC; v_gene: TRBV6-5; abundance: .; j_gene: TRBJ2-1; len: 16; d_gene: TRBD2
CDR3aa: CASSSDRGHGYTF; CDR3nt: TGTGCCAGCAGCTCAGACAGGGGACATGGCTACACCTTC; v_gene: TRBV7-9; abundance: .; j_gene: TRBJ1-2; len: 13; d_gene: TRBD1
CDR3aa: CASSWSGRDTQYF; CDR3nt: TGTGCCAGCAGCTGGTCGGGGAGAGATACGCAGTATTTT; v_gene: TRBV5-6; abundance: once; j_gene: TRBJ2-3; len: 13; d_gene: .
CDR3aa: CASSPRDGDTEAFF; CDR3nt: TGTGCCAGTAGTCCCCGGGATGGGGACACTGAAGCTTTCTTT; v_gene: TRBV19; abundance: .; j_gene: TRBJ1-1; len: 14; d_gene: .
CDR3aa: CASSYSTDPNTEAFF; CDR3nt: TGTGCCAGCAGTTACTCTACAGACCCTAACACTGAAGCTTTCTTT; v_gene: TRBV6-5; abundance: once; j_gene: TRBJ1-1; len: 15; d_gene: .
CDR3aa: CASSRSSGNTDTQYF; CDR3nt: TGTGCCAGCAGCCGAAGTAGCGGGAATACAGATACGCAGTATTTT; v_gene: TRBV7-2; abundance: .; j_gene: TRBJ2-3; len: 15; d_gene: TRBD2
CDR3aa: CASSRWTLGNTEAFF; CDR3nt: TGTGCTAGCAGCCGCTGGACACTCGGGAACACTGAAGCTTTCTTT; v_gene: TRBV7-7; abundance: once; j_gene: TRBJ1-1; len: 15; d_gene: .
CDR3aa: CASSYSEGGGYTF; CDR3nt: TGTGCCAGCAGTTACTCGGAGGGAGGTGGCTACACCTTC; v_gene: TRBV6-5; abundance: .; j_gene: TRBJ1-2; len: 13; d_gene: .
CDR3aa: CASSASPSGTYEQYF; CDR3nt: TGTGCCAGCAGCGCTAGCCCTAGCGGCACCTACGAGCAGTACTTC; v_gene: TRBV9; abundance: .; j_gene: TRBJ2-7; len: 15; d_gene: TRBD2
CDR3aa: CASSYSWGTGSYEQYF; CDR3nt: TGTGCCAGCAGTTACTCCTGGGGGACAGGGTCCTACGAGCAGTACTTC; v_gene: TRBV6-5; abundance: .; j_gene: TRBJ2-7; len: 16; d_gene: TRBD1
CDR3aa: CASSGDIEKLFF; CDR3nt: TGTGCCAGCAGCGGGGACATTGAAAAACTGTTTTTT; v_gene: TRBV11-3; abundance: .; j_gene: TRBJ1-4; len: 12; d_gene: .
CDR3aa: CASSQEGQTIYNEQFF; CDR3nt: TGTGCCAGCAGCCAAGAGGGGCAGACCATCTACAATGAGCAGTTCTTC; v_gene: TRBV4-2; abundance: .; j_gene: TRBJ2-1; len: 16; d_gene: .
CDR3aa: CAIRDTGELFF; CDR3nt: TGTGCCATTCGCGACACCGGGGAGCTGTTTTTT; v_gene: TRBV10-3; abundance: .; j_gene: TRBJ2-2; len: 11; d_gene: .
CDR3aa: CASSMGASGAYEQYF; CDR3nt: TGTGCCAGTAGTATGGGCGCTAGCGGTGCCTACGAGCAGTACTTC; v_gene: TRBV19; abundance: .; j_gene: TRBJ2-7; len: 15; d_gene: TRBD2
CDR3aa: CASSRLPSGQYF; CDR3nt: TGTGCCAGCAGCCGACTTCCGTCCGGGCAGTACTTC; v_gene: TRBV14; abundance: .; j_gene: TRBJ2-7; len: 12; d_gene: .
CDR3aa: CASSIGALVTEAFF; CDR3nt: TGTGCCAGTAGTATTGGGGCGTTGGTCACTGAAGCTTTCTTT; v_gene: TRBV19; abundance: .; j_gene: TRBJ1-1; len: 14; d_gene: .